This TCR beta chain was identified in a study of blood T cell repertoires in COVID-19 (TCRdb year 2020). For the wider study: Samples from collaborators originated in the United States, Italy and Spain and spanned both the acute and convalescent phases of COVID-19. The material from the prospective study consisted of cDNA or gDNA derived from T cells, B-cell-depleted T cells, or PBMCs. Samples were obtained from the ongoing ImmuneRACE study (first 160 participants) and from 1,254 subjects provided by 6 global collaborators. A freely available public database, intended as a resource for researchers studying the immune response to SARS-CoV-2, is where the repertoires were released. HLA class I and class II types, where available, came from metadata supplied by the sample provider rather than from assay-based typing. A de-identified subject ID, COVID-19 status, age in years and sex were almost always included in the sample metadata. Deeply sampled blood TCRbeta repertoires from subjects exposed to, actively infected with, or recovered from COVID-19 were included in the dataset.

Via the germline V gene, CDR1 is SGHRS and CDR2 YFSETQ. The germline V and J ends show losses of 5 bases and 7 bases respectively, and no gene match explains 14 bases of the junction. From cysteine to phenylalanine, the CDR3 is 16 amino acids long. Here the CDR3 DNA is all that survives: 48 bases in frame from base 1. Whole blood was collected in K2EDTA tubes by collaborating institutions according to the institutions' own protocols. For TCRbeta analysis, collaborators shipped samples as frozen whole blood, isolated PBMCs, or DNA extracted from either of those sample types. As to this clone: This receptor's antigen is unknown. The record has no base qualities; no much larger clone is one base away.

The immunoSEQ Assay, a bias-controlled multiplex PCR, was used to amplify TCRbeta CDR3 regions from genomic DNA. From the authors' description of their analysis: The number of nucleated cells in each sample was estimated by amplification of reference gene primers within the assay. To quantify the absolute abundance of each unique TCRbeta CDR3 rearrangement, sequence reads were collapsed and filtered. For each sample, productive Simpson clonality was calculated as the square root of Simpson's diversity index over productive rearrangements. The table comes from immuneACCESS by way of TCRdb, which keeps in-frame sequences with V and J called. Part of the clones is missing from these tables; in studies checked, under half for an unresolved V gene and the rest for unknown reasons. V, J and clone size were drawn from that table, and D and trimming were deduced from the DNA. A total of roughly 91,000 clones appear in this sample, about four fifths of them only once. 1.2% of the sample lies in the top ten.

What the research found in general, with its limitations: The quantity of clinical and demographic metadata differed by source and by participant and was supplied without curation.

The sequence derives from a woman aged 80 or older with acute or convalescent COVID-19. The rearranged segments are TRBV5-1 and TRBJ1-3; TRBD1 fits 8 bases in the junction. The sequenced sample was peripheral blood. The CDR3 protein: CASSGGQGAFSNTIYF. The nucleotide sequence reads as follows: TGCGCCAGCAGTGGAGGTCAGGGGGCGTTCAGTAACACCATATATTTT.